This TCR beta chain was captured in a study of OX40 agonist ivuxolimab in advanced cancers. Across the study: Three dose-escalation patients had partial responses: one with hepatocellular carcinoma and two with cutaneous melanoma.

Measured with immunoSEQ multiplex PCR; TCRdb has only the in-frame clones, and not every one. The sample holds some 39,000 clones, approximately 75% seen once. No patient had autoimmune disease or received systemic immunosuppression. The source is an adult with an advanced solid tumor such as melanoma, head and neck, liver or kidney cancer. This sample comprised CD4+ or CD8+ T cells sorted from blood, obtained in a trial of the OX40 agonist ivuxolimab.

CDR3 region: CASSVGLAGSNEQFF. The CDR3 nucleotides read TGTGCCAGCAGCGTGGGACTAGCGGGAAGCAATGAGCAGTTCTTC. The V call is TRBV7-8, the J call TRBJ2-1; 13 bases map to TRBD2. Looked up from germline, CDR1 is SGHVS and CDR2 is FQNEAQ. With 5 bases clipped from V and 6 bases from J, the junction kept 4 bases outside the gene matches. This CDR3 comprises 15 residues.